This T cell receptor beta chain stems from a study of cytomegalovirus exposure and HLA in healthy donors. 60 Vbeta and 13 Jbeta primers were used in PCR. The data were produced by immunoSEQ multiplex PCR, yet TCRdb's version contains in-frame clones alone and is incomplete. The table records around 230,000 clones, more than 75% of them present only once. Germline V gives CDR1 SQVTM, CDR2 ANQGSEA. The CDR3 has 15 amino acids. Germline trimming cut 7 bases from V and 4 bases from J; bases unmatched to any gene: 6. The chain uses TRBV29-1 and TRBJ2-2; TRBD2 matches at 13 bases. Input material: PBMCs. This sequence originates from a man aged 35-49 years in good health and CMV-seropositive. CDR3 amino acids: CSARGLAGSTGELFF. CDR3 sequence (DNA): TGCAGCGCAAGGGGACTAGCGGGATCCACCGGGGAGCTGTTTTTT.